Only a few counts were recorded for the clone carrying this T cell receptor beta chain. The antigen is not known. TCRdb processed the 5' RACE reads anew with MiXCR; each CDR3 protein has one entry. The sample consists of 350,000 to 450,000 distinct CDR3 sequences, approximately 15% of them appearing once. The data were taken from a study of T-cell memory formation after mild COVID-19. Trimming took off 1 base at V and 7 bases at J, with 10 bases between the two ends. Germline CDR1 reads SGHVS; CDR2 reads FNYEAQ. The CDR3 totals 13 residues. Study-wide results and caveats: Of the contracting clones, CD4+ ones lay mainly in CM and EM, and CD8+ ones in EMRA. A second wave of clones peaked on day 37, and their SARS-CoV-2 specificity went unconfirmed.

The chain couples TRBV7-6 to TRBJ2-5; D remains ambiguous. The TCR sequence derives from a man between 18 and 29 years old who had mild COVID-19 (a few samples of this study predate the infection). Cell type and time point are not known. Material for sequencing was PBMCs or a T cell subset sorted from them (not recorded which). CDR3 region: CASSLGYSWTQYF. The CDR3, as DNA: TGTGCCAGCAGCTTAGGCTACAGTTGGACCCAGTACTTC.